This T cell receptor beta chain stems from a study of T cells in Graves' hyperthyroidism and ophthalmopathy. The wider study: Prior to any treatment, at the point of initial diagnosis, peripheral blood was collected.

This clonotype appeared a few times. Antigen unknown. Uncontrolled infection, other autoimmune disease, pregnancy or lactation barred patients from enrollment. Researchers amplified the TCR beta CDR3 regions from RNA transcripts. Researchers ran a first-round RT-PCR on the TCR CDR3 using the HTBI primer set. TCRdb ran MiXCR on the multiplex PCR reads and lists one entry per CDR3 protein. The sample shows a few hundred thousand distinct CDR3 sequences, 18% of them seen only once. Findings and caveats of the study: Peripheral blood also featured most of the thyroid clonotypes expanded above 0.001. Using 13 V-J features, a model discriminated ophthalmopathy from stable hyperthyroidism.

Sequenced sample: blood. The sequence was collected from a man aged 18 to 29 with Graves' ophthalmopathy.

CDR3 in DNA: TGCGCCAGCAGCCAAGTTCGGGGCCAAAGGGGGTCACCCCTCCACTTT. Amino acids: CASSQVRGQRGSPLHF. This chain connects TRBV4-3 to TRBJ1-6; maybe TRBD1 (6 bases). The germline V and J ends were trimmed by 1 base and 10 bases, with 17 bases remaining between them. Germline V gives CDR1 LGHNA, CDR2 YSLEER. CDR3 length: 16 amino acids.